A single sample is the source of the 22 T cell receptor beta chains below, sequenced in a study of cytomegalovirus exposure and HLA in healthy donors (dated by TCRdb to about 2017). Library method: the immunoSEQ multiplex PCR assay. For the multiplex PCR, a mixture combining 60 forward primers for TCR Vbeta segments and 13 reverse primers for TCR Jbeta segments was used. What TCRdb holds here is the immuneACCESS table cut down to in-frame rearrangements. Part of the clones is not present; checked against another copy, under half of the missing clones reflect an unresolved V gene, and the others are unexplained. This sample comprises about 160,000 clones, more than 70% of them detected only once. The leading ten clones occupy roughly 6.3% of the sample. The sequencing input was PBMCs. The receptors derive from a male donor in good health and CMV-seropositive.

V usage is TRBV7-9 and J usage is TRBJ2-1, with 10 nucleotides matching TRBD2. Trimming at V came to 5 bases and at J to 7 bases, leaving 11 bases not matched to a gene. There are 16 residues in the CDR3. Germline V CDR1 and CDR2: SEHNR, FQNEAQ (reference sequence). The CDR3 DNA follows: TGTGCCAGCAGCCCACTCCTAGCGGGAGTTGGGAATGAGCAGTTCTTC. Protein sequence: CASSPLLAGVGNEQFF.

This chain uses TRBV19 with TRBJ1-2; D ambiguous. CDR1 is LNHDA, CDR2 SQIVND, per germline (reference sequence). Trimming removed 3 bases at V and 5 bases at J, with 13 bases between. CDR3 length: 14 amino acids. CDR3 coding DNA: TGTGCCAGTAGTATTCAGCCGCGGTTATATGGCTACACCTTC. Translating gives CASSIQPRLYGYTF.

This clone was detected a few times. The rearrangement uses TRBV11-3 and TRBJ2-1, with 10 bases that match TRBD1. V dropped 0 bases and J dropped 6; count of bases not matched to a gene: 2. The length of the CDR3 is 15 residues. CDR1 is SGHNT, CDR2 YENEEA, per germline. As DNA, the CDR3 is TGTGCCAGCAGCTTAGACGGGGACAGGGGCAATGAGCAGTTCTTC. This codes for CASSLDGDRGNEQFF. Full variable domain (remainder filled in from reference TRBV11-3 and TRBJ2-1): EAGVVQSPRYKIIEKKQPVAFWCNPISGHNTLYWYLQNLGQGPELLIRYENEEAVDDSQLPKDRFSAERLKGVDSTLKIQPAELGDSAVYLCASSLDGDRGNEQFFGPGTRLTVL.

The CDR3: CASSLSGRKLYNEQFF. CDR3 bases: TGTGCCAGCAGCTTATCCGGGAGGAAACTCTACAATGAGCAGTTCTTC. The genes are TRBV7-9 and TRBJ2-1; TRBD2 aligns across 7 bases. Germline V lookup: CDR1 SEHNR, CDR2 FQNEAQ (reference sequence). The CDR3 runs 16 residues. The ends lost 2 bases at V and 3 bases at J; junction bases unmatched: 7.

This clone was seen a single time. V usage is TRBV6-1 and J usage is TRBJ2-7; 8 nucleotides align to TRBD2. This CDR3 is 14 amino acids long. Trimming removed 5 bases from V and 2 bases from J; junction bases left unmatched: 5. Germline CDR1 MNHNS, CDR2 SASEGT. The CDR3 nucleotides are TGTGCCAGCAGTAGGACTAGCTCCACCTACGAGCAGTACTTC. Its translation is CASSRTSSTYEQYF.

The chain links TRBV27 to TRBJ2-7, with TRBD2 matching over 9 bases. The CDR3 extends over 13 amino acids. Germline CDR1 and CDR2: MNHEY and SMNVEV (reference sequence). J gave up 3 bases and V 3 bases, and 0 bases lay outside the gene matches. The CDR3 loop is CASSFSGSYEQYF. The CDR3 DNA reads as TGTGCCAGCAGTTTTAGCGGGAGCTACGAGCAGTACTTC.

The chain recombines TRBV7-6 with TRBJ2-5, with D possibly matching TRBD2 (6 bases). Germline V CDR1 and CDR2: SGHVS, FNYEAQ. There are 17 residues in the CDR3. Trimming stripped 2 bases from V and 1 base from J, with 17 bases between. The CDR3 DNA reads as TGTGCCAGCAGCTTACTATTGGCGGGAAGCGTCCAAGAGACCCAGTACTTC. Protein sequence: CASSLLLAGSVQETQYF.

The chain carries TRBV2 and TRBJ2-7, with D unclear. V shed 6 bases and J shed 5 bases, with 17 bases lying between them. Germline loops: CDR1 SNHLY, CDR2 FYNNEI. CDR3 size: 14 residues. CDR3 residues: CASSPRGRGNEQYF. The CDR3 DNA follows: TGTGCCAGCAGCCCCCGCGGCCGTGGTAACGAGCAGTACTTC.

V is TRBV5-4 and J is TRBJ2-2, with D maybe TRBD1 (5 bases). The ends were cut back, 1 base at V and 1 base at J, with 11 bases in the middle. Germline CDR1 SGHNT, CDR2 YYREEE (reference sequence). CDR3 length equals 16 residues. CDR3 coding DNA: TGTGCCAGCAGCTTGTTCAGGGCCCAGAACACCGGGGAGCTGTTTTTT. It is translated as CASSLFRAQNTGELFF.

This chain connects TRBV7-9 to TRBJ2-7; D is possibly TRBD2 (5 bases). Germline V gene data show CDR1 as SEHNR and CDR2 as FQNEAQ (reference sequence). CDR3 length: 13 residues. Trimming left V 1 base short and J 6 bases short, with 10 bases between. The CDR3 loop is CASSLGTSAEQYF. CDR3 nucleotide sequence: TGTGCCAGCAGCTTAGGGACTTCCGCCGAGCAGTACTTC. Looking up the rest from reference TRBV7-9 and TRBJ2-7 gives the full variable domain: DTGVSQNPRHKITKRGQNVTFRCDPISEHNRLYWYRQTLGQGPEFLTYFQNEAQLEKSRLLSDRFSAERPKGSFSTLEIQRTEQGDSAMYLCASSLGTSAEQYFGPGTRLTVT.

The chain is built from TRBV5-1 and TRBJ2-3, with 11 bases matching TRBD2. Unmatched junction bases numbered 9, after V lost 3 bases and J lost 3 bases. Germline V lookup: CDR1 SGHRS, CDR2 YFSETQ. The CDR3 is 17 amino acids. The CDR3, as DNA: TGCGCCAGCAGCTCGAGTAGACTAGCGGGAATAACAGATACGCAGTATTTT. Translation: CASSSSRLAGITDTQYF. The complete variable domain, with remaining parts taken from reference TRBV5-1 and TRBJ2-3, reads KAGVTQTPRYLIKTRGQQVTLSCSPISGHRSVSWYQQTPGQGLQFLFEYFSETQRNKGNFPGRFSGRQFSNSRSEMNVSTLELGDSALYLCASSSSRLAGITDTQYFGPGTRLTVL.

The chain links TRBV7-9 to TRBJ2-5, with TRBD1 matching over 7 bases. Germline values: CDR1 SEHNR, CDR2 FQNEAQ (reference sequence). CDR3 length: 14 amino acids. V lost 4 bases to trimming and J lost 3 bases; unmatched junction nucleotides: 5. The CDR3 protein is CASSSDRNEETQYF. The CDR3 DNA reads TGTGCCAGCAGCTCGGACAGGAACGAAGAGACCCAGTACTTC.

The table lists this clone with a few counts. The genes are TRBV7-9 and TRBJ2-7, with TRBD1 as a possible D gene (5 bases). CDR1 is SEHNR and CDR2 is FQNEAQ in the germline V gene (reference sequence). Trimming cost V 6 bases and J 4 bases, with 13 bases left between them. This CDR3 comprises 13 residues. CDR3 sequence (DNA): TGTGCCAGCAGACCAGACAGAGAGTACGAGCAGTACTTC. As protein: CASRPDREYEQYF.

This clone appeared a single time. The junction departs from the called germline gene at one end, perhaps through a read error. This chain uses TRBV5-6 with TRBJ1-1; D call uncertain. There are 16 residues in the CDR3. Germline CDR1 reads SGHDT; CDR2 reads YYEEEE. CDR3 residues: CASSKPGGMANTEVFF. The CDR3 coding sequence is TGTGCCAGCAGCAAACCGGGAGGGATGGCCAACACTGAAGTTTTCTTT.

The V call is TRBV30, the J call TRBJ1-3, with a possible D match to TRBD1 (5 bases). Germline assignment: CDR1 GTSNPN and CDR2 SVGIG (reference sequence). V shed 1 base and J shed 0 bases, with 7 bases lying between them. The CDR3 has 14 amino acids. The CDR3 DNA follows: TGTGCCTGGAGTGGGACAACCTCTGGAAACACCATATATTTT. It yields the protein CAWSGTTSGNTIYF.

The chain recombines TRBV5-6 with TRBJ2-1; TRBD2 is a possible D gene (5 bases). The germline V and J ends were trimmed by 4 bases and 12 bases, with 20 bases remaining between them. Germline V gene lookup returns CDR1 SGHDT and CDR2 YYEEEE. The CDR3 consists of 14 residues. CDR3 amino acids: CASSPPDLSEGQFF. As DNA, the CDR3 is TGTGCCAGCAGCCCTCCGGACCTTTCCGAGGGGCAGTTCTTC.

The CDR3, as DNA: TGTGCCAGCAGCTGGACAGGGGGTACCTACGAGCAGTACTTC. This gives the protein CASSWTGGTYEQYF. The V and J genes are TRBV5-6 and TRBJ2-7; 10 nucleotides line up with TRBD1. The germline V gene has CDR1 SGHDT and CDR2 YYEEEE. The length of the CDR3 is 14 residues. Germline trimming cut 3 bases from V and 2 bases from J; bases unmatched to any gene: 2. The entire variable domain, with the rest obtained from reference TRBV5-6 and TRBJ2-7, is as follows: DAGVTQSPTHLIKTRGQQVTLRCSPKSGHDTVSWYQQALGQGPQFIFQYYEEEERQRGNFPDRFSGHQFPNYSSELNVNALLLGDSALYLCASSWTGGTYEQYFGPGTRLTVT.

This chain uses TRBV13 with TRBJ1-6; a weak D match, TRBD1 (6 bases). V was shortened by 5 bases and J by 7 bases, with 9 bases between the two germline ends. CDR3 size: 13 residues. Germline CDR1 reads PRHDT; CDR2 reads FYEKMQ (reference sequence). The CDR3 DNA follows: TGTGCCAGCAGCCTCGGGACAAATTCACCCCTCCACTTT. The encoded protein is CASSLGTNSPLHF.

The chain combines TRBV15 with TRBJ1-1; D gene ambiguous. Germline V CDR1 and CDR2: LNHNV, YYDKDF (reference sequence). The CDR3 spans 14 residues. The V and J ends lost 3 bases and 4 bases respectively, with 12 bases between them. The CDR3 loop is CATSRAWEGTEAFF. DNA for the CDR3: TGTGCCACCAGCAGGGCCTGGGAGGGCACTGAAGCTTTCTTT.

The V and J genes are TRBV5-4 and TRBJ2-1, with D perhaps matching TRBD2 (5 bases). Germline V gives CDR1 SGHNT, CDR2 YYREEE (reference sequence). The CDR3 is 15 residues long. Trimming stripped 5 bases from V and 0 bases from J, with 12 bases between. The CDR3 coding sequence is TGTGCCAGCAGTCACCGAGGGAGCTCCTACAATGAGCAGTTCTTC. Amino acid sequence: CASSHRGSSYNEQFF. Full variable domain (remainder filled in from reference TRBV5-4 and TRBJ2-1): ETGVTQSPTHLIKTRGQQVTLRCSSQSGHNTVSWYQQALGQGPQFIFQYYREEENGRGNFPPRFSGLQFPNYSSELNVNALELDDSALYLCASSHRGSSYNEQFFGPGTRLTVL.

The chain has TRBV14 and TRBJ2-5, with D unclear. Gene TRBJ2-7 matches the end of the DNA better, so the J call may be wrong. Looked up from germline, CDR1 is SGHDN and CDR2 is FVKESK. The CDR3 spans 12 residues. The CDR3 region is CASSPRDYEQYF. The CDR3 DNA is TGTGCCAGCAGCCCGCGAGATTACGAGCAGTACTTC.

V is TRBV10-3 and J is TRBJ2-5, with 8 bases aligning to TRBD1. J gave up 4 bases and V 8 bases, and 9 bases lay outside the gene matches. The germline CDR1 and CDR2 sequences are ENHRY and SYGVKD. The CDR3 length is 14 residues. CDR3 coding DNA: TGTGCCATCTCAGGACAGGGAAGAGGAGAGACCCAGTACTTC. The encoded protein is CAISGQGRGETQYF.